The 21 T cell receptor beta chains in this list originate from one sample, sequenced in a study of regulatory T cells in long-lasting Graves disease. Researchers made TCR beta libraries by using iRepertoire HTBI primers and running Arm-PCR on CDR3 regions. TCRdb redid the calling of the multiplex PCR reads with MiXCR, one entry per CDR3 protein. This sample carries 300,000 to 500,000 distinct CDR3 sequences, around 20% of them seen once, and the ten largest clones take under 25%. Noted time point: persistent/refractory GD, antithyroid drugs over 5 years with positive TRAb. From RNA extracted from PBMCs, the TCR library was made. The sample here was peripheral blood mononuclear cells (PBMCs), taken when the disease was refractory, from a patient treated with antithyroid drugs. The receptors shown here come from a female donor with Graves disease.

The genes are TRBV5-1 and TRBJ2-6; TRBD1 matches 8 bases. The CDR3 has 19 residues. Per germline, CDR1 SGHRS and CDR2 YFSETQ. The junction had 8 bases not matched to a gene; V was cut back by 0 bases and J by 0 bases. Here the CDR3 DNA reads TGCGCCAGCAGCTTGGGGACAGGGACCCTACTCTCTGGGGCCAACGTCCTGACTTTC. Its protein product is CASSLGTGTLLSGANVLTF.

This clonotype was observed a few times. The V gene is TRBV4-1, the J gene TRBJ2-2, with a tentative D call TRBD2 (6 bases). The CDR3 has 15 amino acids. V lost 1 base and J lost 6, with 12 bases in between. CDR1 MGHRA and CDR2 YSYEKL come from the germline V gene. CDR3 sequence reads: CASSQGGGGPGELFF. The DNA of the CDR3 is TGCGCCAGCAGCCAAGGGGGAGGCGGACCCGGGGAGCTGTTTTTT.

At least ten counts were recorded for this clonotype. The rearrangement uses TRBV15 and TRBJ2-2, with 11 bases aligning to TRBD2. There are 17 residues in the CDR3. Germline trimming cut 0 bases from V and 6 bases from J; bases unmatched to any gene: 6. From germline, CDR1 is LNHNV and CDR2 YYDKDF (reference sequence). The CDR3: CATSRDPSGRLAGELFF. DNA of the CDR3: TGTGCCACCAGCAGAGATCCTAGCGGGAGGTTAGCCGGGGAGCTGTTTTTT. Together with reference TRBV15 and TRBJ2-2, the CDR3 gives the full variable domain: DAMVIQNPRYQVTQFGKPVTLSCSQTLNHNVMYWYQQKSSQAPKLLFHYYDKDFNNEADTPDNFQSRRPNTSFCFLDIRSPGLGDTAMYLCATSRDPSGRLAGELFFGEGSRLTVL.

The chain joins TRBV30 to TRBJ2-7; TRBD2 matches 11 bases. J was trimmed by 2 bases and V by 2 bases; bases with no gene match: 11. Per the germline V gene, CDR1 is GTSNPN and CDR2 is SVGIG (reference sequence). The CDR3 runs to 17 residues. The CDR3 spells CAWSRGSLGLAAYEQYF. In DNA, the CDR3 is TGTGCCTGGAGTCGAGGGTCGTTGGGACTAGCGGCCTACGAGCAGTACTTC.

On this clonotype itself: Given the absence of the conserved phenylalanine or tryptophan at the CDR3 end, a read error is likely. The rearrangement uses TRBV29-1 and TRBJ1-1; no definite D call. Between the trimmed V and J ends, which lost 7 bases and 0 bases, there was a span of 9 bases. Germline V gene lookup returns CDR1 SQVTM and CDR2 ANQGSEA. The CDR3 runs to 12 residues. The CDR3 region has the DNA TGCAGCGCCCAGAAAATGAACACTGAAGCTTTCCTT. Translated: CSAQKMNTEAFL.

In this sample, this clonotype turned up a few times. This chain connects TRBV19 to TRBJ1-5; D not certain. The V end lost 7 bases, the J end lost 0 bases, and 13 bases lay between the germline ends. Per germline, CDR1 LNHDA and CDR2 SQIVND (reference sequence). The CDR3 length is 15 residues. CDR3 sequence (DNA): TGTGCCAGTACCATGACACTTAATAGCAATCAGCCCCAGCATTTT. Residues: CASTMTLNSNQPQHF.

CDR3 DNA sequence: TGTGCCACCAGTGATTCCGGGGGAACCGGGGAGCTGTTTTTT. Translating gives CATSDSGGTGELFF. The chain links TRBV24-1 to TRBJ2-2, with D tentatively TRBD2 (6 bases). The CDR3 consists of 14 residues. Trimming left V 2 bases short and J 5 bases short, with 8 bases between. CDR1 is KGHDR and CDR2 is SFDVKD in the germline V gene.

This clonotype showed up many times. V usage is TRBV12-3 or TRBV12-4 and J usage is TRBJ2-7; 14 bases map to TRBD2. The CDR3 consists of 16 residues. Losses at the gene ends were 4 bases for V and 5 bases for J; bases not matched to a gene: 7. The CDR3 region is CASSSAGTSGRNEQYF. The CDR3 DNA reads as TGTGCCAGCAGTTCGGCCGGGACTAGCGGGAGAAACGAGCAGTACTTC.

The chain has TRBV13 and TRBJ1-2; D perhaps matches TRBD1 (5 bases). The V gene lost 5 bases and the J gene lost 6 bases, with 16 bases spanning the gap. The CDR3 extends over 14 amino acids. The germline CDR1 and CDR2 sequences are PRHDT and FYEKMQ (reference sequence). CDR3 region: CASSDWGIEDGYTF. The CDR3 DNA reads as TGTGCCAGCAGCGATTGGGGGATTGAGGATGGCTACACCTTC.

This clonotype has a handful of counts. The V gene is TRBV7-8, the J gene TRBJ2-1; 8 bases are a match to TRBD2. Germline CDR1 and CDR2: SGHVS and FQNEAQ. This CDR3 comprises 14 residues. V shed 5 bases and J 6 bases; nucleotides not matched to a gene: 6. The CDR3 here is CASSKREIGNEQFF. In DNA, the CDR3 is TGTGCCAGCAGCAAGCGGGAGATCGGCAATGAGCAGTTCTTC. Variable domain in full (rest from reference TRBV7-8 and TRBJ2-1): GAGVSQSPRYKVAKRGQDVALRCDPISGHVSLFWYQQALGQGPEFLTYFQNEAQLDKSGLPSDRFFAERPEGSVSTLKIQRTQQEDSAVYLCASSKREIGNEQFFGPGTRLTVL.

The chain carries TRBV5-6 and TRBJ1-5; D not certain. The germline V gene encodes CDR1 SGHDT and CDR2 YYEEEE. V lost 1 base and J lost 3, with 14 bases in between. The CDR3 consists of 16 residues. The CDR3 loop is CASSLKLGGLNQPQHF. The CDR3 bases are TGTGCCAGCAGCTTGAAGTTAGGCGGACTCAATCAGCCCCAGCATTTT.

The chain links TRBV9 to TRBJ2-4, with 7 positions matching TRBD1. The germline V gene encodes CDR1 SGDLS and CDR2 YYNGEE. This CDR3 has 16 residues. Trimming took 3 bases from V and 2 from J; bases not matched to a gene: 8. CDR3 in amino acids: CASSAGQTFPKNIQYF. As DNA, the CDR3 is TGTGCCAGCAGCGCGGGACAGACCTTCCCCAAAAACATTCAGTACTTC.

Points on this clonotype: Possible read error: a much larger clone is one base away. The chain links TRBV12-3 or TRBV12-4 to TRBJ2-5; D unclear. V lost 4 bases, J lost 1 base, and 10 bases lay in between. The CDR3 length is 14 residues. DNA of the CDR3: TGTGCCAGCAGTTGGGAAAGTCTCCAAGAGACCCAGTACTTC. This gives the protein CASSWESLQETQYF.

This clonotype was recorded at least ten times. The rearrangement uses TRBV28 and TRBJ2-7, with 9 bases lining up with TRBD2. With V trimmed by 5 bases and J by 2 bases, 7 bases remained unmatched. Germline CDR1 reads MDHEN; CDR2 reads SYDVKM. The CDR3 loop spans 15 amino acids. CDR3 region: CASSPGVAGAYEQYF. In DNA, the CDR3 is TGTGCCAGCAGTCCCGGGGTAGCGGGAGCCTACGAGCAGTACTTC. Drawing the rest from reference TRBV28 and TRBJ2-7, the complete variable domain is DVKVTQSSRYLVKRTGEKVFLECVQDMDHENMFWYRQDPGLGLRLIYFSYDVKMKEKGDIPEGYSVSREKKERFSLILESASTNQTSMYLCASSPGVAGAYEQYFGPGTRLTVT.

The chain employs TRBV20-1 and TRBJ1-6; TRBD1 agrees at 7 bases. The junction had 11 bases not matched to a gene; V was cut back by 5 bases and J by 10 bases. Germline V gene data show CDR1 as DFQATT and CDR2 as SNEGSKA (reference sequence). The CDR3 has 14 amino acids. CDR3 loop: CSALTGTAGSPLHF. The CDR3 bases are TGCAGTGCTCTTACCGGGACAGCGGGATCACCCCTCCACTTT.

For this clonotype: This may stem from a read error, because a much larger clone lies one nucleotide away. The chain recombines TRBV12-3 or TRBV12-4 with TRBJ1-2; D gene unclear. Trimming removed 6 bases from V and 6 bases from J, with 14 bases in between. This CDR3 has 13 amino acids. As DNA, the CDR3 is TGTGCCAGCAGCCGGACCCTCGGCAATGGCTACACCTTC. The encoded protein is CASSRTLGNGYTF.

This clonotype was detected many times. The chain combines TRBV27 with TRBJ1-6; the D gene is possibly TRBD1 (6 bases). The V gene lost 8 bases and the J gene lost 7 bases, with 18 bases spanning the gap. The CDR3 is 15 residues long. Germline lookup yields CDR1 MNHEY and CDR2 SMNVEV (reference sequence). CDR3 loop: CASGTRTVSNSPLHF. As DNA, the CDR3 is TGTGCCAGCGGAACACGGACAGTTTCCAATTCACCCCTCCACTTT.

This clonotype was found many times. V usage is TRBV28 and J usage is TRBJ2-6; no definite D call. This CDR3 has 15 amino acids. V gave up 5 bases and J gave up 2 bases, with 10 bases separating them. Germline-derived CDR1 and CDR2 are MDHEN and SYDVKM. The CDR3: CASSDGRPGANVLTF. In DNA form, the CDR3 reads TGTGCCAGCAGTGATGGCAGGCCTGGGGCCAACGTCCTGACTTTC.

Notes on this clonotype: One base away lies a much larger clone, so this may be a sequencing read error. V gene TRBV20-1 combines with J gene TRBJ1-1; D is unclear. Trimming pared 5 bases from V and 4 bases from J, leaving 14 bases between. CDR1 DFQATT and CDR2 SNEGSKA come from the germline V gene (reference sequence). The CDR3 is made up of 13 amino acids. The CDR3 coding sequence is TGCAGTGCTCTTAAAGCTTCGAGCACTGAAGCTTTCTTT. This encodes CSALKASSTEAFF.

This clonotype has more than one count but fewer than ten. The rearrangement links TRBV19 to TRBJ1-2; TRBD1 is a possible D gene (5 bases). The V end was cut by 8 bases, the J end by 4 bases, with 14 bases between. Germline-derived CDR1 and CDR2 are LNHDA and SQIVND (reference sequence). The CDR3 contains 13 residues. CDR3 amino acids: CASGQGGIYGYTF. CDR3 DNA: TGTGCCAGTGGCCAGGGAGGAATCTATGGCTACACCTTC.

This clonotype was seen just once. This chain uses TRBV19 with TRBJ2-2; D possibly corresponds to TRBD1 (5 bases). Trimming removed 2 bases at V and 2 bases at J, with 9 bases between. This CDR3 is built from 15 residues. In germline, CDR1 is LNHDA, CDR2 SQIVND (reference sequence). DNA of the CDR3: TGTGCCAGTAGTATAACCAGGGCCAACACCGGGGAGCTGTTTTTT. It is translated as CASSITRANTGELFF.